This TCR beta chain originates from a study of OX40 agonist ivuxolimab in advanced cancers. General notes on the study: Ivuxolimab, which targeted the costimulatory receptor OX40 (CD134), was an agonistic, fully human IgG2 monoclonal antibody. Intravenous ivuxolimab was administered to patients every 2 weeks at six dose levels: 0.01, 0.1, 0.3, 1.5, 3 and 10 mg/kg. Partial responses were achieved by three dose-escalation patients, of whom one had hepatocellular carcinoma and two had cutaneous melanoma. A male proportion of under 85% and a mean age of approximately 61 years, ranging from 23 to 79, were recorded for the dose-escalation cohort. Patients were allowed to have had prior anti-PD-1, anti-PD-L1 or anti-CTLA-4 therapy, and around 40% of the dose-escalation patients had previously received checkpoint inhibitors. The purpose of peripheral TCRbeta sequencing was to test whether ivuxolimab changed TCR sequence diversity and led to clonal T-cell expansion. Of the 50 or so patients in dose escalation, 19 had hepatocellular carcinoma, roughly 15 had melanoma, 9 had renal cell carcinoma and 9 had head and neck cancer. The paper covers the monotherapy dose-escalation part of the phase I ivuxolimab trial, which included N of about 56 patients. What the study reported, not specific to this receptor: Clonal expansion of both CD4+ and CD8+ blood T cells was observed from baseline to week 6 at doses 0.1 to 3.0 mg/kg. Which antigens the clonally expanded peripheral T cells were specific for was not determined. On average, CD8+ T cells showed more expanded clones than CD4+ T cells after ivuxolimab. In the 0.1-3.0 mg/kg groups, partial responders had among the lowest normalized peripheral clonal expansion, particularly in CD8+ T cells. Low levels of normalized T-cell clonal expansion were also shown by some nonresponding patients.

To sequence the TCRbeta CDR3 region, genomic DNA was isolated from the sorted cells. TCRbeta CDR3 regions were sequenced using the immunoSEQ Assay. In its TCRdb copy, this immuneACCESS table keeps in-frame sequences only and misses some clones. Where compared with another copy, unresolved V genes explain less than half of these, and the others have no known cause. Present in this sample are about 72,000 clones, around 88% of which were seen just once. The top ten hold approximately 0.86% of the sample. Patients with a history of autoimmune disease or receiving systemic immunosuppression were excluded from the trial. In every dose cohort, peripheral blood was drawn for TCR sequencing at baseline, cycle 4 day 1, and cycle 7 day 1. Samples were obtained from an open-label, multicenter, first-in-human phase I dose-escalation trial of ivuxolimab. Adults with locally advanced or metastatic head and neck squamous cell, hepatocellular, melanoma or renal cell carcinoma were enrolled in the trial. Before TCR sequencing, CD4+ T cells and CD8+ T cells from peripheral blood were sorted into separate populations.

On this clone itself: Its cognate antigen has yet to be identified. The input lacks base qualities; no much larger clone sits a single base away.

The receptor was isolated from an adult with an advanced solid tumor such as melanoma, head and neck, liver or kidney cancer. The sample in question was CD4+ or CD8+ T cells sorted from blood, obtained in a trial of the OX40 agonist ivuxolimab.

The CDR3 reads CASRWGGADFEQETQYF. DNA sequence: TGTGCCAGCAGATGGGGGGGGGCAGATTTTGAGCAAGAGACCCAGTACTTC. Rearrangement joined TRBV28 to TRBJ2-5; matching of 7 bases hints at TRBD2 as the D gene. Spanning cysteine to phenylalanine, the CDR3 consists of 17 amino acids. CDR3 DNA is the only sequence kept; it has 51 bases, read in frame from the first base. CDR1 and CDR2 (MDHEN, SYDVKM) derive from the germline V gene. The trim is 6 bases for V and 2 bases for J, with a gap of 22 bases between the germline ends.